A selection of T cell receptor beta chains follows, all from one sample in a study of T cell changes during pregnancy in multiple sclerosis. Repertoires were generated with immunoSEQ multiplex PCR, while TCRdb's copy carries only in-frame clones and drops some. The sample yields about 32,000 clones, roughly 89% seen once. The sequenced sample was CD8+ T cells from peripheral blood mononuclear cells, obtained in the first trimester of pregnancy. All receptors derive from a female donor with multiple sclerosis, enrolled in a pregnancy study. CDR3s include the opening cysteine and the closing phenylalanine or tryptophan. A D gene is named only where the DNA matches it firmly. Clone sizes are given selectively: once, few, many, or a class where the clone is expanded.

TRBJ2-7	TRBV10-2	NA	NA	TGCGCCAGCAGTGAAGGGGCCTTCTACGAGCAGTACTTC	CASSEGAFYEQYF
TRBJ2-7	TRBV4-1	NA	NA	TGCGCCAGCAGCCAAGGGCTAGCATCCTACGAGCAGTACTTC	CASSQGLASYEQYF
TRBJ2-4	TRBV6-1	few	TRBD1	TGTGCCAGCAGTGAAGAATCGGGGACAGGGGGCAGCTTTCAGTACTTC	CASSEESGTGGSFQYF
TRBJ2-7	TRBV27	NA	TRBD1	TGTGCCAGCAGTTCACCGACAGGGGGCCCTTTTTCCTACGAGCAGTACTTC	CASSSPTGGPFSYEQYF
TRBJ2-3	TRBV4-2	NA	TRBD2	TGTGCCAGCAGCCGAGAGCGGGAGGCCACAGATACGCAGTATTTT	CASSREREATDTQYF
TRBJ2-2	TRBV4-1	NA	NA	TGCGCCAGCAGCCAAGAGCGCGCCCGTGCCGGGGAGCTGTTTTTT	CASSQERARAGELFF
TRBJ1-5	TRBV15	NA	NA	TGTGCCACCAGCAGAGATAGTCAGGGTCTCCAGCCCCAGCATTTT	CATSRDSQGLQPQHF
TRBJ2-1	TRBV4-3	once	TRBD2	TGCGCCAGCAGCCAAGTTAGTCTAGCGGATGAGCAGTTCTTC	CASSQVSLADEQFF
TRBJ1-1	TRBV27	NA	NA	TGTGCCAGCAGTCCGACAGAGATTAACACTGAAGCTTTCTTT	CASSPTEINTEAFF
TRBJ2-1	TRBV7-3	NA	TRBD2	TGTGCCAGCAGCACGGGACTAGGAACGGATGAGCAGTTCTTC	CASSTGLGTDEQFF
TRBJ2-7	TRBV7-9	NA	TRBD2	TGTGCCAGCCGGGACTACACGCGCTACGAGCAGTACTTC	CASRDYTRYEQYF
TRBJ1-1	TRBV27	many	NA	TGTGCCAGCAGTTTAATTCCAGGCTCTGAAGCTTTCTTT	CASSLIPGSEAFF
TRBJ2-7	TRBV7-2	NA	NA	TGTGCCAGCAGCTTAACTAGCACCTACGAGCAGTACTTC	CASSLTSTYEQYF
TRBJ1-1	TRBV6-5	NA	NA	TGTGCCAGCAGTTACGAAGGACCCCGGGGAGCGGCTTTCTTT	CASSYEGPRGAAFF
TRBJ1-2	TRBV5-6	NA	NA	TGTGCCAGCAGCGGAACGACAGAGAACTATGGCTACACCTTC	CASSGTTENYGYTF
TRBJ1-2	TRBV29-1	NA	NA	TGCAGCGGCTATGGCGGGGATATTAACTATGGCTACACCTTC	CSGYGGDINYGYTF
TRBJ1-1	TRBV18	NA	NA	TGTGCCAGCTCACCACCGGAGCACACTGAAGCTTTCTTT	CASSPPEHTEAFF
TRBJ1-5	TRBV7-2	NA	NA	TGTGCCAGCAGCTTAGAAATCGGGTATCAGCCCCAGCATTTT	CASSLEIGYQPQHF
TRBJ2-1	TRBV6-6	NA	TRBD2	TGTGCCAGCAGTTACGAAGCTAGCGGAAGGAATGAGCAGTTCTTC	CASSYEASGRNEQFF
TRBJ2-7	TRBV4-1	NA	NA	TGCGCCAGCAGCCAAGGCATCTGGCTCGAGCAGTACTTC	CASSQGIWLEQYF
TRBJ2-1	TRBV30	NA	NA	TGTGCCTGGAGTGTACAGTGGTTCGGTGAGCAGTTCTTC	CAWSVQWFGEQFF
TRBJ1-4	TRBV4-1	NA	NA	TGCGCCAGCAGCCAAGGAGTAGCAGGGATGGGTGAAAAACTGTTTTTT	CASSQGVAGMGEKLFF
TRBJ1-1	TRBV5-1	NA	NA	TGCGCCAGCAGGCGGCCAGTAACGTCTGAAGCTTTCTTT	CASRRPVTSEAFF
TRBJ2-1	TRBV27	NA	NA	TGTGCCAGCAGTTTCGGTAGCTCCTACAATGAGCAGTTCTTC	CASSFGSSYNEQFF
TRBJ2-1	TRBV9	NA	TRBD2	TGTGCCAGCAGCCCCGGTGGGGCGGGAGACTGGTACAATGAGCAGTTCTTC	CASSPGGAGDWYNEQFF
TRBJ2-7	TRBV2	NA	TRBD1	TGTGCCATCAGGGGGACAGTCAACGAGCAGTACTTC	CAIRGTVNEQYF
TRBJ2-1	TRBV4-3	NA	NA	TGCGCCAGCAGCCCTTGGGGGGGCGATGAGCAGTTCTTC	CASSPWGGDEQFF
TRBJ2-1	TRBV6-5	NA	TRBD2	TGTGCCAGCGGGCTAGCGGGAGGGAATGAGCAGTTCTTC	CASGLAGGNEQFF
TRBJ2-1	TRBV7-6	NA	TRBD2	TGTGCCAGCAGCACCCTCAGCGGGAGTATATACAATGAGCAGTTCTTC	CASSTLSGSIYNEQFF
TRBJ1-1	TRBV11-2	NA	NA	TGTGCCAGCAGCTTAGCGCAGGGATTTGAAGCTTTCTTT	CASSLAQGFEAFF
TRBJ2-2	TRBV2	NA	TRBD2	TGTGCCAGCAGTATTCAACGGACTAGCGGGGGCAACACCGGGGAGCTGTTTTTT	CASSIQRTSGGNTGELFF
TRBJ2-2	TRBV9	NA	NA	TGTGCCAGCAGCCCCCGAAGACAGATTAACACCGGGGAGCTGTTTTTT	CASSPRRQINTGELFF
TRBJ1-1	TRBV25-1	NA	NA	TGTGCCAGCAGTGACGTGGCCGACACTGAAGCTTTCTTT	CASSDVADTEAFF